A single sample is the source of the 4 T cell receptor beta chains below, sequenced in a study of CD8 T cells in Susac syndrome. RNA was extracted with the RNeasy kit, and a quantity of about 0.45 to 1 ug was reverse transcribed using random hexamers. MiXCR was run by TCRdb on the immunoSEQ multiplex PCR reads, yielding one entry per CDR3 protein. The sample shows 90,000 to 150,000 distinct CDR3 sequences, roughly 92% of them seen only once. The material sequenced was CD8+ T cells from PBMCs. These receptors were taken from a human donor in good health.

This clonotype was detected once. V usage is TRBV5-1 and J usage is TRBJ2-1, with D perhaps being TRBD1 or TRBD2 (9 bases each). Germline V gene lookup returns CDR1 SGHRS and CDR2 YFSETQ. V was pared by 2 bases and J by 0 bases, with 30 bases between. This CDR3 has 22 amino acids. The CDR3 sequence: CASSFTGGAGGRAPGSYNEQFF. The CDR3 region has the DNA TGCGCCAGCAGCTTTACAGGGGGCGCAGGCGGGAGGGCTCCCGGCTCCTACAATGAGCAGTTCTTC.

The V call is TRBV7-2, the J call TRBJ2-3, with D uncertain. The CDR3 runs 15 residues. The germline V and J ends were trimmed by 2 bases and 3 bases, with 12 bases remaining between them. In germline, CDR1 is SGHTA, CDR2 FQGNSA. In nucleotides, the CDR3 is TGTGCCAGCAGCTTATGGTCCCGGAGTACAGATACGCAGTATTTT. Translating it yields CASSLWSRSTDTQYF.

The V call is TRBV14, the J call TRBJ2-5; D ambiguous. Germline V lookup: CDR1 SGHDN, CDR2 FVKESK. This CDR3 has 12 residues. Trimming pared 4 bases from V and 2 bases from J, leaving 5 bases between. CDR3 sequence (DNA): TGTGCCAGCAGCCGGAGACAAGAGACCCAGTACTTC. Translation: CASSRRQETQYF.

The rearrangement links TRBV28 to TRBJ1-2, with D hard to call. Germline assignment: CDR1 MDHEN and CDR2 SYDVKM. This CDR3 spans 13 amino acids. Trimming shortened V by 2 bases and J by 6 bases, and 10 bases separated the two germline ends. CDR3 in DNA: TGTGCCAGCAGTTTAATTCAGTCTAATGGCTACACCTTC. It translates to CASSLIQSNGYTF.